One sample yielded the 4 T cell receptor beta chains listed below, sequenced in a study of OX40 agonist ivuxolimab in advanced cancers. Assay: immunoSEQ multiplex PCR; the TCRdb copy retains only in-frame clones and omits some. The sample carries tens of thousands of clones, 85% to 90% recorded once. The sample in question was CD4+ or CD8+ T cells sorted from blood, obtained in a trial of the OX40 agonist ivuxolimab. The receptor source for this set is an adult with an advanced solid tumor such as melanoma, head and neck, liver or kidney cancer.

This CDR3 reads CASTDPLPDTGELFF. The DNA for the CDR3 is TGTGCCAGCACTGATCCTCTTCCCGACACCGGGGAGCTGTTTTTT. V gene TRBV28 combines with J gene TRBJ2-2; D unresolved. Germline CDR1 is MDHEN and CDR2 is SYDVKM. The length of the CDR3 is 15 residues. The germline V and J ends were trimmed by 7 bases and 3 bases, with 15 bases remaining between them.

The V gene is TRBV7-9, the J gene TRBJ1-2; 7 bases are shared with TRBD1. V lost 1 base and J lost 1; bases outside the gene matches: 9. The germline V gene encodes CDR1 SEHNR and CDR2 FQNEAQ (reference sequence). The CDR3 runs 17 residues. The CDR3 region has the DNA TGTGCCAGCAGCTTAGGGGACAGATATACCATTAACTATGGCTACACCTTC. Amino acid sequence: CASSLGDRYTINYGYTF.

The V and J genes are TRBV9 and TRBJ2-6; a weak D match, TRBD1 (6 bases). Germline V gives CDR1 SGDLS, CDR2 YYNGEE. V was pared by 3 bases and J by 2 bases, with 9 bases between. The CDR3 is made up of 15 amino acids. CDR3 DNA: TGTGCCAGCAGCGCGGGACACCCTGGGGCCAACGTCCTGACTTTC. Translated: CASSAGHPGANVLTF.

The rearrangement joins TRBV30 to TRBJ2-4; TRBD1 is a possible D gene (6 bases). The CDR3 extends over 16 amino acids. The V and J ends lost 0 bases and 0 bases respectively, with 12 bases between them. Looked up from germline, CDR1 is GTSNPN and CDR2 is SVGIG (reference sequence). In DNA form, the CDR3 reads TGTGCCTGGAGTGTCCCCGGACAGTTAGCCAAAAACATTCAGTACTTC. Its translation is CAWSVPGQLAKNIQYF.